This T cell receptor (beta chain) was observed in a study of T-cell memory formation after mild COVID-19. The trim removed 2 bases at V and 4 bases at J, leaving 8 bases unmatched. Germline CDR1 and CDR2: SGDLS and YYNGEE. There are 16 residues in the CDR3. Each CDR3 protein is one row after TCRdb ran MiXCR on the 5' RACE reads. The sample includes under 300,000 distinct CDR3 sequences, 9.4% of them seen just once. This chain connects TRBV9 to TRBJ1-2; TRBD1 matches at 10 bases. What was sequenced was PBMCs or a T cell subset sorted from them (not recorded which). This clonotype originated in a man younger than 35 who had mild COVID-19 (a few samples of this study predate the infection). Cell type and time point are not known. The CDR3 DNA reads as TGTGCCAGCAGCGTGCAGACAGGGGGCATTGGCTATGGCTACACCTTC. This encodes CASSVQTGGIGYGYTF.